A single TCR beta chain is shown here with its context. Its antigen is still unknown. No qualities accompany the bases; no much larger clone lies one base away. Including cysteine and phenylalanine, the CDR3 has 15 amino acids. Solely the CDR3 DNA is kept, with 45 bases framed from the first base. V trim: 0 bases; J trim: 3 bases; unmatched bases: 6. CDR1 SGHRS and CDR2 YFSETQ are derived from the germline V gene. The data were obtained in a study of OX40 agonist ivuxolimab in advanced cancers. Describing the broader study: Ivuxolimab, which targeted the costimulatory receptor OX40 (CD134), was an agonistic, fully human IgG2 monoclonal antibody. Intravenous ivuxolimab was administered to patients every 2 weeks at six dose levels: 0.01, 0.1, 0.3, 1.5, 3 and 10 mg/kg. Three dose-escalation patients achieved partial responses, one with hepatocellular carcinoma and two with cutaneous melanoma. Peripheral TCRbeta sequencing aimed to test whether ivuxolimab altered TCR sequence diversity and caused clonal T-cell expansion. The paper covers the monotherapy dose-escalation part of the phase I ivuxolimab trial, which included N of about 50 patients. Patients were allowed to have had prior anti-PD-1, anti-PD-L1 or anti-CTLA-4 therapy, and around two fifths of the dose-escalation patients had been treated with checkpoint inhibitors. Of the 50 or so patients in dose escalation, 19 had hepatocellular carcinoma, about 15 had melanoma, 9 had renal cell carcinoma and 9 had head and neck cancer. A male proportion of roughly 80% and a mean age of 60 years, ranging from about 20 to 80, were recorded for the dose-escalation cohort. On the study overall, not on this receptor specifically: After ivuxolimab, more expanded clones were found on average in CD8+ T cells than in CD4+ T cells. Low levels of normalized T-cell clonal expansion were also shown by some nonresponding patients. Partial responders in the 0.1-3.0 mg/kg groups had among the lowest normalized peripheral clonal expansion, especially among CD8+ T cells. The antigen specificity of the peripheral T cells that underwent clonal expansion was not determined. At doses of 0.1 to 3.0 mg/kg, clonal expansion of both CD4+ and CD8+ blood T cells was observed from baseline to week 6.

To sequence the TCRbeta CDR3 region, genomic DNA was isolated from the sorted cells. The immunoSEQ Assay was used to sequence the TCRbeta CDR3 regions. Sourced from immuneACCESS, this table was stored by TCRdb with only in-frame sequences that have V and J called. A share of the clones is absent; for the studies checked, an unresolved V gene accounts for under half, and the remainder has no known explanation. This sample holds some 77,000 clones; 75% to 90% were observed only once. The ten largest make up around 2% of the sample. The trial excluded patients who had a history of autoimmune disease or who were on systemic immunosuppression. Peripheral blood for TCR sequencing was collected from all dose cohorts at baseline, on cycle 4 day 1, and on cycle 7 day 1. Samples were obtained from an open-label, multicenter, first-in-human phase I dose-escalation trial of ivuxolimab. The trial enrolled adults with locally advanced or metastatic head and neck squamous cell, hepatocellular, melanoma or renal cell carcinoma. Before TCR sequencing, CD4+ and CD8+ T cells were separately sorted from peripheral blood.

The chain is made from TRBV5-1 and TRBJ2-7, with TRBD2 identical over 7 junction bases. Sequenced material: CD4+ or CD8+ T cells sorted from blood, taken in a trial of the OX40 agonist ivuxolimab. The receptor was isolated from an adult with an advanced solid tumor such as melanoma, head and neck, liver or kidney cancer. At the DNA level, the sequence is TGCGCCAGCAGCTTGGACGGGAGGTCAAACTACGAGCAGTACTTC. It specifies CASSLDGRSNYEQYF.